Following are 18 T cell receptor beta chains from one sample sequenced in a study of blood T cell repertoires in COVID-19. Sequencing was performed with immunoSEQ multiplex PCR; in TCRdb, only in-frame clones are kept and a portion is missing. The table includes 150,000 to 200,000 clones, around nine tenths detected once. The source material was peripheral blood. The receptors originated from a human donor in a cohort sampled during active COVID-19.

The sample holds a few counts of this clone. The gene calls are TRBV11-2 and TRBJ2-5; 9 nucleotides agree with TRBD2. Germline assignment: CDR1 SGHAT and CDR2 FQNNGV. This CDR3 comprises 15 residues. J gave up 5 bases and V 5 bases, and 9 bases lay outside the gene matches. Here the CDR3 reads CASSAGTSKRETQYF. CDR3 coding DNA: TGTGCCAGCAGCGCCGGGACTAGCAAAAGGGAGACCCAGTACTTC.

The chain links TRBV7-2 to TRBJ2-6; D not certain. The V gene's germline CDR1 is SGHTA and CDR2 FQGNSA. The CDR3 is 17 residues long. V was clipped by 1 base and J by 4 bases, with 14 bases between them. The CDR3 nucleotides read TGTGCCAGCAGCTTAGGCTGGTCGGGTGGAGGGGCCAACGTCCTGACTTTC. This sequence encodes CASSLGWSGGGANVLTF.

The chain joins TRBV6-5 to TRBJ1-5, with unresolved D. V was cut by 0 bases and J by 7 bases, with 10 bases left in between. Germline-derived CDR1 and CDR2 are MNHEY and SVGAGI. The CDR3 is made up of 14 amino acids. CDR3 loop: CASSYSGGGQPQHF. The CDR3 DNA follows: TGTGCCAGCAGTTACTCCGGAGGAGGCCAGCCCCAGCATTTT.

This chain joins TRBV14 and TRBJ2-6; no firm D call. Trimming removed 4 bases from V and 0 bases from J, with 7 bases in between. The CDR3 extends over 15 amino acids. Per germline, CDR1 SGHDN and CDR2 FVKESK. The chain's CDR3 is CASSPLGSGANVLTF. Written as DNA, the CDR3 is TGTGCCAGCAGCCCTCTCGGCTCTGGGGCCAACGTCCTGACTTTC. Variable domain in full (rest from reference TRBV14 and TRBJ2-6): EAGVTQFPSHSVIEKGQTVTLRCDPISGHDNLYWYRRVMGKEIKFLLHFVKESKQDESGMPNNRFLAERTGGTYSTLKVQPAELEDSGVYFCASSPLGSGANVLTFGAGSRLTVL.

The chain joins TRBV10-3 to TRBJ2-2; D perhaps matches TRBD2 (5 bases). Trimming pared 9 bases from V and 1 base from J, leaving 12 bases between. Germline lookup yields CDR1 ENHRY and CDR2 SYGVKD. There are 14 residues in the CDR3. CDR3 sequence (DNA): TGTGCCATAAGGAGGCTGCTGAACACCGGGGAGCTGTTTTTT. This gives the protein CAIRRLLNTGELFF.

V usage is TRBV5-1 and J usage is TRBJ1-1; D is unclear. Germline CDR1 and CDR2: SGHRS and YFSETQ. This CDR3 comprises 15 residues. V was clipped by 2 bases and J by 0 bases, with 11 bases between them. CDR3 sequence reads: CASSFSLGMNTEAFF. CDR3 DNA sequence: TGCGCCAGCAGCTTTTCTCTGGGCATGAACACTGAAGCTTTCTTT.

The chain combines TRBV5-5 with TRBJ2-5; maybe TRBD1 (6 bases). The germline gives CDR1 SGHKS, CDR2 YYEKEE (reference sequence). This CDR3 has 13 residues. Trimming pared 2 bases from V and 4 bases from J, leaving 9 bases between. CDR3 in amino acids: CASSFTGLETQYF. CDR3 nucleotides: TGTGCCAGCAGCTTCACAGGGTTAGAGACCCAGTACTTC.

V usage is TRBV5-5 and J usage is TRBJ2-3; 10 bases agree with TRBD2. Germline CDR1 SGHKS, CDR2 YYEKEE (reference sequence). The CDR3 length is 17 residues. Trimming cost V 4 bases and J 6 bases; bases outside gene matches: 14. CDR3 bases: TGTGCCAGCAGCCTCCTCCCCACTAGCGGGAATACGGATACGCAGTATTTT. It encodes CASSLLPTSGNTDTQYF.

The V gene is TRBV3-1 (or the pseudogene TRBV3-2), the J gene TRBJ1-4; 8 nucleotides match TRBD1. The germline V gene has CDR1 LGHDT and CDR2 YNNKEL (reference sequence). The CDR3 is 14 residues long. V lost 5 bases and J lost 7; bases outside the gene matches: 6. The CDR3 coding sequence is TGTGCCAGCAGCAAGACAGGGGAGGGTGAAAAACTGTTTTTT. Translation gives CASSKTGEGEKLFF.

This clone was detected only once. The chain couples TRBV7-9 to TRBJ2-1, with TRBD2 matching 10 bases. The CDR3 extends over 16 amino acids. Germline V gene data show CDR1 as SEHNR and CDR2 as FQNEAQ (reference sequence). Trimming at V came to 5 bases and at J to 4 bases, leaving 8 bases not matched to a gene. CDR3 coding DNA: TGTGCCAGCAGCCCAGGCACTAGCGGGGAGTACAATGAGCAGTTCTTC. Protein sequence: CASSPGTSGEYNEQFF.

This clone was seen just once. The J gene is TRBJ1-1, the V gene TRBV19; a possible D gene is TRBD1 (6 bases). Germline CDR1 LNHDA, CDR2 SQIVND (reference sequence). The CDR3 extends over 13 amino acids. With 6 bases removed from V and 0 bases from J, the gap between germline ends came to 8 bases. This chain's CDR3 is CASSPGVNTEAFF. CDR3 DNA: TGTGCCAGTAGCCCAGGGGTGAACACTGAAGCTTTCTTT.

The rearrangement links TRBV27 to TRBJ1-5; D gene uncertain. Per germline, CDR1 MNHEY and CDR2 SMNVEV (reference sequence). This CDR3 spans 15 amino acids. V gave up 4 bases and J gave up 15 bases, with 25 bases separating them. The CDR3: CASSSHPPKLEETHF. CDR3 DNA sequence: TGTGCCAGCAGTTCACACCCTCCTAAGCTGGAGGAGACGCATTTT.

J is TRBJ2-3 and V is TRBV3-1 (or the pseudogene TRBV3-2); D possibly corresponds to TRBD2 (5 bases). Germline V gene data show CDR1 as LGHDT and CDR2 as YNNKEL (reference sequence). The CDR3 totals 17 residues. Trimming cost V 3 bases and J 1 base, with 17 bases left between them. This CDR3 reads CASSHVGLDSCTDTQYF. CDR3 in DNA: TGTGCCAGCAGCCATGTCGGATTGGACTCTTGCACAGATACGCAGTATTTT.

CDR3 DNA: TGTGCCAGTAGTGACAGGGTAGATTCACCCCTCCACTTT. Amino acid sequence: CASSDRVDSPLHF. V is TRBV19 and J is TRBJ1-6; 7 bases fit TRBD1. The V and J ends lost 5 bases and 8 bases, in that order; junction bases with no gene match: 3. The germline V gene has CDR1 LNHDA and CDR2 SQIVND (reference sequence). The CDR3 is made up of 13 amino acids.

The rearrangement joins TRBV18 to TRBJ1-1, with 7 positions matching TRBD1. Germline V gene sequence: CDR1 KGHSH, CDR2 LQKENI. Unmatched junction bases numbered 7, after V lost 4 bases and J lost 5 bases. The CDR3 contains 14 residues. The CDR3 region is CASSLNRGRTEAFF. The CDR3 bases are TGTGCCAGCTCACTGAACAGGGGAAGGACTGAAGCTTTCTTT. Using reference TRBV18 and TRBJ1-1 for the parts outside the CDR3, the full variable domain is NAGVMQNPRHLVRRRGQEARLRCSPMKGHSHVYWYRQLPEEGLKFMVYLQKENIIDESGMPKERFSAEFPKEGPSILRIQQVVRGDSAAYFCASSLNRGRTEAFFGQGTRLTVV.

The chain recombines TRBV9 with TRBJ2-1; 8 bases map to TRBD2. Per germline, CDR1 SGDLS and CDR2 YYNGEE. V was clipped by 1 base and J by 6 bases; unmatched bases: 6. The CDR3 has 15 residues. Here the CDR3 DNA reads TGTGCCAGCAGCGTAAGCGGGGGTGGCGGCAATGAGCAGTTCTTC. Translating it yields CASSVSGGGGNEQFF.

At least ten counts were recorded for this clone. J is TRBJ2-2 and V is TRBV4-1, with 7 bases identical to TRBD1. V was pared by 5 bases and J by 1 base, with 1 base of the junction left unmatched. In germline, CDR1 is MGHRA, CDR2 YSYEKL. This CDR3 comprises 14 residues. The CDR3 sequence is CASSRQGNTGELFF. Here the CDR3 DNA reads TGCGCCAGCAGCAGACAGGGGAACACCGGGGAGCTGTTTTTT.

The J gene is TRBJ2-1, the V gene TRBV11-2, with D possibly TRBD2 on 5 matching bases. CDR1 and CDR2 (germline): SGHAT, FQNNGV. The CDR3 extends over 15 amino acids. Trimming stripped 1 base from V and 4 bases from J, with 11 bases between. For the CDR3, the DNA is TGTGCCAGCAGCTTAGTGCGGGCTTCATACAATGAGCAGTTCTTC. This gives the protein CASSLVRASYNEQFF.